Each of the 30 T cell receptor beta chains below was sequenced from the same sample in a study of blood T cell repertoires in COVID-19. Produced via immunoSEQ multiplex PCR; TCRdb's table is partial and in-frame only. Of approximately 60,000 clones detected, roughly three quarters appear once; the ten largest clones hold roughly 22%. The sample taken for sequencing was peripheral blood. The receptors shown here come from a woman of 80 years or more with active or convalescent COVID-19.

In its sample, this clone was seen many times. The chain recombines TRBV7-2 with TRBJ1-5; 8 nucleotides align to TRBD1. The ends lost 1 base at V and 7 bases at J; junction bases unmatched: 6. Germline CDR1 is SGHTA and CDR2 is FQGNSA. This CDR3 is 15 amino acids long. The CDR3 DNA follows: TGTGCCAGCAGCTTAGTCGGACAGGGAGGACAGCCCCAGCATTTT. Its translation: CASSLVGQGGQPQHF.

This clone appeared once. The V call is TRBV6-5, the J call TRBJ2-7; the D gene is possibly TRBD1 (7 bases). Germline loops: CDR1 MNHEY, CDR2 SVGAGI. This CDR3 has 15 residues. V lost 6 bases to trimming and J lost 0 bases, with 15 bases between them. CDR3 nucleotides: TGTGCCAGCAGCCTACAGGGGACTCTCTCCTACGAGCAGTACTTC. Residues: CASSLQGTLSYEQYF.

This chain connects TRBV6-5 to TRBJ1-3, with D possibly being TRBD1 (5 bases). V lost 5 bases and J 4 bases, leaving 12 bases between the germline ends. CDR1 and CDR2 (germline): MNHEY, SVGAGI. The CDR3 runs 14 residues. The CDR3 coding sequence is TGTGCCAGCAGTCAGGGTTCGGAAGGAAACACCATATATTTT. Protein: CASSQGSEGNTIYF.

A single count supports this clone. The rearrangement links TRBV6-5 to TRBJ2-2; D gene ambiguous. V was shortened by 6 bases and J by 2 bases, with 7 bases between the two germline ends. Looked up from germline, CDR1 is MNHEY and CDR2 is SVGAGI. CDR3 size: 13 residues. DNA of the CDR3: TGTGCCAGCAGACCACAAAACACCGGGGAGCTGTTTTTT. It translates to CASRPQNTGELFF.

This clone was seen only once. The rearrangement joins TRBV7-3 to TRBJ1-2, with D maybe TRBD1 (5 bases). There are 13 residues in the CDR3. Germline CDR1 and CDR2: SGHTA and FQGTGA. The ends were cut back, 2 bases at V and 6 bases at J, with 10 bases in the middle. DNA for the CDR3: TGTGCCAGCAGCTTAGCGGGGGAGGATGGCTACACCTTC. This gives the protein CASSLAGEDGYTF.

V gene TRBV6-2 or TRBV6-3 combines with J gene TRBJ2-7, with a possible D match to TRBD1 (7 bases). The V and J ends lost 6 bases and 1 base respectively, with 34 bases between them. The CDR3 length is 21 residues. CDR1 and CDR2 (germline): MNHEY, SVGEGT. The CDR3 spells CASSPEIWTGLPFRRSYEQYF. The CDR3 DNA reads TGTGCCAGCAGCCCCGAAATTTGGACAGGACTACCCTTTAGGAGGTCCTACGAGCAGTACTTC.

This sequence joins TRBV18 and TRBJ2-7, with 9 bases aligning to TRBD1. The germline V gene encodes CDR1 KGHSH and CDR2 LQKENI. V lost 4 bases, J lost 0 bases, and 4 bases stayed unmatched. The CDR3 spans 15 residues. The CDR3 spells CASSRTGASSYEQYF. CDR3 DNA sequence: TGTGCCAGCTCACGGACAGGGGCCAGCTCCTACGAGCAGTACTTC.

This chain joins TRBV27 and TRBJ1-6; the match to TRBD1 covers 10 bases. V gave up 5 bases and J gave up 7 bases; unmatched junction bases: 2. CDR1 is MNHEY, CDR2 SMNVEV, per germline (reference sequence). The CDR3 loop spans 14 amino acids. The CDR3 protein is CASSQGQGNSPLHF. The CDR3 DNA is TGTGCCAGCAGTCAGGGACAGGGGAATTCACCCCTCCACTTT.

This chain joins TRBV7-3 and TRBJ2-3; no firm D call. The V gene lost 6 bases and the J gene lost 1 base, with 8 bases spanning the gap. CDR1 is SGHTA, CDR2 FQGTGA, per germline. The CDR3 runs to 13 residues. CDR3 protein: CASSTTRTDTQYF. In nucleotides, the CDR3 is TGTGCCAGCAGTACGACTCGCACAGATACGCAGTATTTT.

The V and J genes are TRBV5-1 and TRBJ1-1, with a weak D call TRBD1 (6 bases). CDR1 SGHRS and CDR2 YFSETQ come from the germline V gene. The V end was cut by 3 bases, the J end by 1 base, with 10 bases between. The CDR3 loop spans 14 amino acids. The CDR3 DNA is TGCGCCAGCAGCTCCGGGACAACGAACACTGAAGCTTTCTTT. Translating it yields CASSSGTTNTEAFF.

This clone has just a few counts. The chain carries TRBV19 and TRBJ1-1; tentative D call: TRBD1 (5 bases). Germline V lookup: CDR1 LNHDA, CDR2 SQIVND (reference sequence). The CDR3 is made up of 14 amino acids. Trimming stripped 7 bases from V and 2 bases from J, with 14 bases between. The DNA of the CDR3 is TGTGCCAGTAACAGTGGGGGGAGAAACACTGAAGCTTTCTTT. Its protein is CASNSGGRNTEAFF.

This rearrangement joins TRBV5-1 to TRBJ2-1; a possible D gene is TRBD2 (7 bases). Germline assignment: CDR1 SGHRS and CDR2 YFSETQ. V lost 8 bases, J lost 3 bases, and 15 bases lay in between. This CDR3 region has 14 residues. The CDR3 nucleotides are TGCGCCAGACCCGAGGGGGGGGGCTACAATGAGCAGTTCTTC. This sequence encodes CARPEGGGYNEQFF.

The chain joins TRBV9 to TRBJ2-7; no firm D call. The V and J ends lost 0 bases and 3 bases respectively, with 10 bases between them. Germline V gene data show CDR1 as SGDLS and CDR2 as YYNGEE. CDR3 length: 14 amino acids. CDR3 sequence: CASSVDLLGYEQYF. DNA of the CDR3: TGTGCCAGCAGCGTAGATCTGCTAGGCTACGAGCAGTACTTC.

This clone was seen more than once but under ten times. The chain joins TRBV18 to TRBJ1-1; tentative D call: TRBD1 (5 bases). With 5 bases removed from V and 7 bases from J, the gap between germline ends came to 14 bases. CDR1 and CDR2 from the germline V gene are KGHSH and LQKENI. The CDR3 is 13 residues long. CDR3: CASSISRDFEAFF. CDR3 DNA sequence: TGTGCCAGCTCAATCTCACGGGACTTTGAAGCTTTCTTT.

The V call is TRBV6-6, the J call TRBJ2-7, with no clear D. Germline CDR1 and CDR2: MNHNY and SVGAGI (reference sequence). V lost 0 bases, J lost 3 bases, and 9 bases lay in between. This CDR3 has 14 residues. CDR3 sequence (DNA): TGTGCCAGCAGTTACTCGGCGGTCGGCTACGAGCAGTACTTC. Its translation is CASSYSAVGYEQYF.

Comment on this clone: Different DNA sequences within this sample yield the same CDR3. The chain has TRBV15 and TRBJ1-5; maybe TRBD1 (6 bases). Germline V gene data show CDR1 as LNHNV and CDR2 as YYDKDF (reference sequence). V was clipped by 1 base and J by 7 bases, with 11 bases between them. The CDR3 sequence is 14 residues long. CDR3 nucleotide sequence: TGTGCCACCAGCAGAGGCAGGGGAAACCAGCCCCAGCATTTT. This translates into CATSRGRGNQPQHF.

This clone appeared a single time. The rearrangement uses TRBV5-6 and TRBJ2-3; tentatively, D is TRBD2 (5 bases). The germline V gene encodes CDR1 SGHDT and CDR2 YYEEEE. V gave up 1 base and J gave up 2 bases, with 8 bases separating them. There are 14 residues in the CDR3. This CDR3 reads CASSLRGLTDTQYF. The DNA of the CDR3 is TGTGCCAGCAGCTTGAGAGGGCTCACAGATACGCAGTATTTT.

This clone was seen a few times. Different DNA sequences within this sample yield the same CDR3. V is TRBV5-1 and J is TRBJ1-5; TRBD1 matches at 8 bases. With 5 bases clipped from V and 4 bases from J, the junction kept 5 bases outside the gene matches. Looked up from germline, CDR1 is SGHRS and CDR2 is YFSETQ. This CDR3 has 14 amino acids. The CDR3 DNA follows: TGCGCCAGCAGTTCAGGACAGGGTAATCAGCCCCAGCATTTT. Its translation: CASSSGQGNQPQHF.

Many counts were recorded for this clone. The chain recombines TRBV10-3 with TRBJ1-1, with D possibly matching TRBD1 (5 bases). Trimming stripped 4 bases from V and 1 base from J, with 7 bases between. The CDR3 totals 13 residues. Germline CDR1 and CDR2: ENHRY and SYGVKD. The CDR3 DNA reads TGTGCCATCAGTGCAGACAGGAACACTGAAGCTTTCTTT. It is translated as CAISADRNTEAFF.

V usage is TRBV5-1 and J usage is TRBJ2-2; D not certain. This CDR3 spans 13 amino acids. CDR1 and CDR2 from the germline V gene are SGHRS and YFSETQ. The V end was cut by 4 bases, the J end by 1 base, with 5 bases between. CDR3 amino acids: CASSLGNTGELFF. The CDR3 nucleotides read TGCGCCAGCAGCCTAGGGAACACCGGGGAGCTGTTTTTT.

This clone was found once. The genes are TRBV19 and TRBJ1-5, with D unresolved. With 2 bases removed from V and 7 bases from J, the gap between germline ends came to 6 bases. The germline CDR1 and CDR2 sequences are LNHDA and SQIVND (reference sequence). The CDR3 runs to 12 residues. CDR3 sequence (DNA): TGTGCCAGTAGTATACCACAGCAGCCCCAGCATTTT. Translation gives CASSIPQQPQHF.

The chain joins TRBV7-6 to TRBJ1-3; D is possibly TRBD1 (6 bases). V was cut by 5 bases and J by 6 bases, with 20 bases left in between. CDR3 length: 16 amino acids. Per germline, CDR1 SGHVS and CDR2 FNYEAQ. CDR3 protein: CASSPDLQGWENTIYF. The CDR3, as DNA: TGTGCCAGCAGCCCAGACCTACAGGGATGGGAAAACACCATATATTTT.

DNA for the CDR3: TGCGCCAGCAGCCAAGTATTTGGACAGGGGTACGAGCAGTACTTC. Translating gives CASSQVFGQGYEQYF. The chain combines TRBV4-1 with TRBJ2-7, with 9 bases lining up with TRBD1. Germline CDR1 reads MGHRA; CDR2 reads YSYEKL. V lost 1 base and J lost 4; bases outside the gene matches: 5. CDR3 length: 15 residues.

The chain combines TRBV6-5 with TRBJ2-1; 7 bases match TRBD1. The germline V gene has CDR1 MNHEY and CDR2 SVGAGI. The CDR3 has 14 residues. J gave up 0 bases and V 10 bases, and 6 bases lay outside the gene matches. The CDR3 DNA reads TGTGCCACCACAGGGGAAAGCTCCTACAATGAGCAGTTCTTC. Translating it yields CATTGESSYNEQFF.

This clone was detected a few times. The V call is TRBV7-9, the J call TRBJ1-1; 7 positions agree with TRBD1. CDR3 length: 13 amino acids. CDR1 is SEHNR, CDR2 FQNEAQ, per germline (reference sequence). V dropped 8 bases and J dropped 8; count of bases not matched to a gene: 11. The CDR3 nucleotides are TGTGCCAGCGGTTCAGGGGGAGTCAGAGAAGCTTTCTTT. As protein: CASGSGGVREAFF. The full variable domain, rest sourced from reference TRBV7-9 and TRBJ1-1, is DTGVSQNPRHKITKRGQNVTFRCDPISEHNRLYWYRQTLGQGPEFLTYFQNEAQLEKSRLLSDRFSAERPKGSFSTLEIQRTEQGDSAMYLCASGSGGVREAFFGQGTRLTVV.

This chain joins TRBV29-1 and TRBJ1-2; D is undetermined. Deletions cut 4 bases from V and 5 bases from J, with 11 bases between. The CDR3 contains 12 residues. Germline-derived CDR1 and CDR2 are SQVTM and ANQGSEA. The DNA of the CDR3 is TGCAGCGTTGGATCGGGATCGTATGGCTACACCTTC. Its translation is CSVGSGSYGYTF.

The CDR3 sequence is CASRHTDTQYF. The CDR3 coding sequence is TGTGCCAGCAGACACACAGATACGCAGTATTTT. V is TRBV6-5 and J is TRBJ2-3; the D is unclear. Germline-derived CDR1 and CDR2 are MNHEY and SVGAGI. The CDR3 is 11 amino acids. The ends were cut back, 6 bases at V and 2 bases at J, with 3 bases in the middle.

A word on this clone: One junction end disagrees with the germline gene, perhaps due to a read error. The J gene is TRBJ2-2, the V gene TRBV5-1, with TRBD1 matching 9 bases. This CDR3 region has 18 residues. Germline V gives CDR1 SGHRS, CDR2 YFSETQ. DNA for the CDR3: TGCGCCAGCAGCTTGGTTCCCCTCGGACAGGGGAACATCGGGGAGCTGTTTTTT. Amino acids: CASSLVPLGQGNIGELFF.

This chain's CDR3 is CASSSRPPGQELYTEAFF. CDR3 nucleotides: TGCGCCAGCAGCTCGAGGCCGCCGGGACAGGAATTGTACACTGAAGCTTTCTTT. V gene TRBV5-1 combines with J gene TRBJ1-1; TRBD1 aligns across 8 bases. Germline V gene sequence: CDR1 SGHRS, CDR2 YFSETQ. The CDR3 has 18 residues. Germline trimming cut 3 bases from V and 3 bases from J; bases unmatched to any gene: 16.

The CDR3 is CASSADPGLASEQYF. In DNA, the CDR3 is TGTGCCAGCAGCGCCGACCCGGGACTAGCCTCAGAGCAGTACTTC. The chain combines TRBV5-5 with TRBJ2-7; 9 bases map to TRBD2. Germline CDR1 is SGHKS and CDR2 is YYEKEE (reference sequence). CDR3 length: 15 amino acids. Losses at the gene ends were 4 bases for V and 7 bases for J; bases not matched to a gene: 12.